This entry is about one T cell receptor beta chain. The target antigen is unknown. This sample is drawn from a study of OX40 agonist ivuxolimab in advanced cancers. About the study: While on treatment, patients had intravenous ivuxolimab at 0.01 to 10 mg/kg every 2 weeks. Of the patients, three showed partial responses, one with hepatocellular carcinoma and two with cutaneous melanoma. Overall study results and limits: The study observed clonal expansion of CD4+ and CD8+ blood T cells by week 6 at 0.1 to 3.0 mg/kg.

Per germline, CDR1 LNHDA and CDR2 SQIVND (reference sequence). This CDR3 spans 13 amino acids. Trimming stripped 0 bases from V and 4 bases from J, with 4 bases between. Blood sampling took place at baseline, cycle 4 day 1, and cycle 7 day 1. TCRdb's table, derived via immunoSEQ multiplex PCR, lists solely in-frame clones and lacks some. Of approximately 90,000 clones listed, roughly 88% are singletons. The chain couples TRBV19 to TRBJ1-5; D is undetermined. This specimen was CD4+ or CD8+ T cells sorted from blood, taken in a trial of the OX40 agonist ivuxolimab. This receptor was obtained from an adult with an advanced solid tumor such as melanoma, head and neck, liver or kidney cancer. The CDR3 protein is CASSIEGNQPQHF. CDR3 DNA: TGTGCCAGTAGTATAGAGGGGAATCAGCCCCAGCATTTT. Full variable domain (missing parts from reference TRBV19 and TRBJ1-5): DGGITQSPKYLFRKEGQNVTLSCEQNLNHDAMYWYRQDPGQGLRLIYYSQIVNDFQKGDIAEGYSVSREKKESFPLTVTSAQKNPTAFYLCASSIEGNQPQHFGDGTRLSIL.